The subject of this entry is one T cell receptor beta chain. This CDR3 has 14 amino acids. Germline loops: CDR1 SGDLS, CDR2 YYNGEE. Trimming at V came to 0 bases and at J to 3 bases, leaving 1 base not matched to a gene. Sequenced by immunoSEQ multiplex PCR; TCRdb stores in-frame clones only, minus some. This table has hundreds of thousands of clones, around 89% appearing once. This entry belongs to a study of blood T cell repertoires in COVID-19. Study in general: T cells, B-cell-depleted T cells, or PBMCs supplied cDNA or gDNA.

This sequence was found in a man between 35 and 55 years old with acute or convalescent COVID-19. Sequencing input: peripheral blood. The V gene is TRBV9, the J gene TRBJ2-7; 9 bases are shared with TRBD1. The CDR3 region is CASSVAGQGYEQYF. The CDR3 DNA follows: TGTGCCAGCAGCGTAGCGGGACAGGGCTACGAGCAGTACTTC.